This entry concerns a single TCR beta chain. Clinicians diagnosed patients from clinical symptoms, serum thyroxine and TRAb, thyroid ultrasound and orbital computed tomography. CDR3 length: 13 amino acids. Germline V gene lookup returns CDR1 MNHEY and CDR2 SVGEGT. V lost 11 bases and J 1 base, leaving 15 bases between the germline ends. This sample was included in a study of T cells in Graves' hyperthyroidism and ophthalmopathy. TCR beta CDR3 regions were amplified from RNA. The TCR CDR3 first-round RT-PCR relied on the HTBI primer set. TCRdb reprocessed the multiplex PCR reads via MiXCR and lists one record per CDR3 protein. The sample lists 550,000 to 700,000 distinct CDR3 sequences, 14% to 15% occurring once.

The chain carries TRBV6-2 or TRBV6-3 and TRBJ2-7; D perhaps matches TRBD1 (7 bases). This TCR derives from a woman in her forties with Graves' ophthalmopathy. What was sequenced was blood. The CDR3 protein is CALGAGGSYEQYF. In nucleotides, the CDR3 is TGTGCCCTAGGGGCAGGGGGGTCCTACGAGCAGTACTTC.